A single sample is the source of the 16 T cell receptor beta chains below, sequenced in a study of blood T cell repertoires in COVID-19. Profiled with immunoSEQ multiplex PCR; TCRdb holds only in-frame clones, not every one. This table holds fewer than 250,000 clones, about 80% found once. Sequencing was done on a sample of peripheral blood. The receptors here all came from a woman aged 45 to 65 with acute or convalescent COVID-19.

This chain joins TRBV7-2 and TRBJ2-3; unclear D gene. The CDR3 has 15 amino acids. Per the germline V gene, CDR1 is SGHTA and CDR2 is FQGNSA. V was trimmed by 1 base and J by 0 bases, leaving 8 bases between them. CDR3 nucleotide sequence: TGTGCCAGCAGCTTAGGGAGTTTGAGCACAGATACGCAGTATTTT. Its translation: CASSLGSLSTDTQYF.

This clone was seen once. J is TRBJ1-6 and V is TRBV28; no clear D gene. The CDR3 totals 14 residues. Germline loops: CDR1 MDHEN, CDR2 SYDVKM. Trimming cost V 3 bases and J 10 bases, with 13 bases left between them. The CDR3, as DNA: TGTGCCAGCAGTTTGCCACGTGGGCTCTCACCCCTCCACTTT. Protein sequence: CASSLPRGLSPLHF.

This rearrangement joins TRBV18 to TRBJ2-3, with D possibly matching TRBD2 (5 bases). This CDR3 has 13 amino acids. CDR1 and CDR2 (germline): KGHSH, LQKENI. Trimming took off 3 bases at V and 4 bases at J, with 8 bases between the two ends. For the CDR3, the DNA is TGTGCCAGCTCACCGAACGGGGCAGATACGCAGTATTTT. It translates to CASSPNGADTQYF. Based on the CDR3 plus reference TRBV18 and TRBJ2-3, the full variable domain is NAGVMQNPRHLVRRRGQEARLRCSPMKGHSHVYWYRQLPEEGLKFMVYLQKENIIDESGMPKERFSAEFPKEGPSILRIQQVVRGDSAAYFCASSPNGADTQYFGPGTRLTVL.

The V call is TRBV27, the J call TRBJ2-1; TRBD2 matches at 11 bases. The germline V gene has CDR1 MNHEY and CDR2 SMNVEV (reference sequence). V trimming: 6 bases; J trimming: 4 bases; junction bases outside the gene matches: 5. The CDR3 covers 15 residues. In nucleotides, the CDR3 is TGTGCCAGCAGCATTAGCGGGGGGGGATACAATGAGCAGTTCTTC. It specifies CASSISGGGYNEQFF.

The chain is built from TRBV3-1 (or the pseudogene TRBV3-2) and TRBJ1-2; perhaps TRBD1 as D (5 bases). The CDR3 length is 16 residues. Trimming left V 1 base short and J 4 bases short, with 16 bases between. Germline V gene lookup returns CDR1 LGHDT and CDR2 YNNKEL (reference sequence). CDR3 in amino acids: CASSQAGRDHTYGYTF. DNA for the CDR3: TGTGCCAGCAGCCAAGCTGGCAGGGATCATACCTATGGCTACACCTTC.

V is TRBV3-1 (or the pseudogene TRBV3-2) and J is TRBJ2-1, with D tentatively TRBD2 (6 bases). This CDR3 has 13 amino acids. Germline V gene data show CDR1 as LGHDT and CDR2 as YNNKEL (reference sequence). V was trimmed by 0 bases and J by 13 bases, leaving 13 bases between them. CDR3: CASSQEQSGLQFF. As DNA, the CDR3 is TGTGCCAGCAGCCAAGAACAAAGCGGGTTACAGTTCTTC.

This rearrangement joins TRBV6-5 to TRBJ1-4; 7 nucleotides line up with TRBD1. This CDR3 has 14 residues. J was trimmed by 8 bases and V by 6 bases; bases with no gene match: 9. CDR1 is MNHEY and CDR2 is SVGAGI in the germline V gene. DNA for the CDR3: TGTGCCAGCAGCGGGGGACAGCCTCCCGAAAAACTGTTTTTT. Protein: CASSGGQPPEKLFF.

V usage is TRBV21-1 and J usage is TRBJ2-1; TRBD2, as called in the table, went unchecked against the DNA. TRBV21-1 is tagged as a pseudogene. The CDR3 is made up of 16 amino acids. The CDR3: CASSKVADSSETLQFF. DNA of the CDR3: TGTGCCAGCAGCAAAGTCGCGGATAGCTCCGAGACGTTGCAGTTCTTC.

In this sample, this clone turned up a few times. The chain uses TRBV10-3 and TRBJ2-3; D remains unclear. The ends were cut back, 3 bases at V and 5 bases at J, with 3 bases in the middle. The germline V gene encodes CDR1 ENHRY and CDR2 SYGVKD. The CDR3 is 11 residues long. CDR3 bases: TGTGCCATCAGTGACGTAGATACGCAGTATTTT. Protein product: CAISDVDTQYF.

The chain combines TRBV5-1 with TRBJ1-6, with no clear D. CDR3 length: 14 amino acids. V lost 5 bases to trimming and J lost 10 bases, with 16 bases between them. The germline V gene encodes CDR1 SGHRS and CDR2 YFSETQ. CDR3 in amino acids: CASSAGAVESPLHF. The CDR3 bases are TGCGCCAGCAGTGCGGGCGCGGTTGAATCACCCCTCCACTTT. The whole variable domain, remainder taken from reference TRBV5-1 and TRBJ1-6, is KAGVTQTPRYLIKTRGQQVTLSCSPISGHRSVSWYQQTPGQGLQFLFEYFSETQRNKGNFPGRFSGRQFSNSRSEMNVSTLELGDSALYLCASSAGAVESPLHFGNGTRLTVT.

V gene TRBV6-5 combines with J gene TRBJ1-5; D is uncertain. The CDR3 totals 13 residues. V lost 7 bases and J 0 bases, leaving 7 bases between the germline ends. The germline gives CDR1 MNHEY, CDR2 SVGAGI. Here the CDR3 reads CASMEYSNQPQHF. The CDR3 DNA reads TGTGCCAGCATGGAGTATAGCAATCAGCCCCAGCATTTT.

The rearrangement joins TRBV4-2 to TRBJ2-1, with 11 bases aligning to TRBD2. Germline CDR1 is LGHNA and CDR2 is YNFKEQ. V gave up 1 base and J gave up 4 bases; unmatched junction bases: 3. There are 16 residues in the CDR3. This CDR3 is CASSQATSGAYNEQFF. CDR3 DNA: TGTGCCAGCAGCCAAGCGACTAGCGGGGCGTACAATGAGCAGTTCTTC.

This chain joins TRBV29-1 and TRBJ2-2; D might be TRBD2 (6 bases). Between the trimmed V and J ends, which lost 6 bases and 6 bases, there was a span of 17 bases. CDR3 length: 14 amino acids. Looked up from germline, CDR1 is SQVTM and CDR2 is ANQGSEA. CDR3 DNA sequence: TGCAGCGTCGCACTCACTAGCTTGGCCGGGGAGCTGTTTTTT. This gives the protein CSVALTSLAGELFF.

The chain couples TRBV5-1 to TRBJ2-3; 9 nucleotides match TRBD2. Trimming cost V 4 bases and J 3 bases; bases outside gene matches: 6. This CDR3 is built from 15 residues. The V gene's germline CDR1 is SGHRS and CDR2 YFSETQ. CDR3 sequence (DNA): TGCGCCAGCAGCATCTCAGCGGGGGGAACAGATACGCAGTATTTT. Its translation: CASSISAGGTDTQYF.

The genes are TRBV6-2 or TRBV6-3 and TRBJ2-5; D unclear. Germline lookup yields CDR1 MNHEY and CDR2 SVGEGT. CDR3 length: 11 residues. V lost 6 bases to trimming and J lost 7 bases, with 9 bases between them. The CDR3 sequence: CASSNSLTQYF. CDR3 DNA: TGTGCCAGCAGCAACTCTTTGACCCAGTACTTC.

The chain is built from TRBV7-9 and TRBJ1-6; D perhaps matches TRBD1 (6 bases). V lost 2 bases and J lost 3, with 11 bases in between. Germline assignment: CDR1 SEHNR and CDR2 FQNEAQ (reference sequence). The CDR3 length is 16 residues. This CDR3 reads CASSLLPRGYNSPLHF. The CDR3 DNA is TGTGCCAGCAGCTTACTGCCCAGGGGCTATAATTCACCCCTCCACTTT.